This is a list of T cell receptor beta chains from one sample in a study of T-cell memory formation after mild COVID-19. Each CDR3 protein gets one entry after TCRdb re-called the 5' RACE reads with MiXCR. The repertoire holds about 210,000 distinct CDR3 sequences, with around 27% as singletons. What was sequenced was PBMCs or a T cell subset sorted from them (not recorded which). Receptor source: an adult woman who had mild COVID-19 (a few samples of this study predate the infection). Cell type and time point are not known. CDR3s include the opening cysteine and the closing phenylalanine or tryptophan. Fields, in order: CDR3 DNA, CDR3 protein, V gene, D gene, J gene, clone size. D genes are given only for firm matches. Clone size appears in some rows only: once, few, many, or a class for an expanded clone.

DNA: TGTGCCAGCAGCTTAGCGCCTAGCGGGGAGGGCTACGAGCAGTACTTC
CDR3: CASSLAPSGEGYEQYF
V: TRBV7-9
D: TRBD2
J: TRBJ2-7
size: NA

DNA: TGTGCCAGCAGCCAAGCGGGAGGATTGGCTGAGCAGTTCTTC
CDR3: CASSQAGGLAEQFF
V: TRBV11-3
D: TRBD2
J: TRBJ2-1
size: NA

DNA: TGTGCCAGCAGCCGCCCCCAGGGAAGCACAGATACGCAGTATTTT
CDR3: CASSRPQGSTDTQYF
V: TRBV7-8
D: NA
J: TRBJ2-3
size: NA

DNA: TGTGCCAGCAGCTTAGCAACTAGCACCGAGACCCAGTACTTC
CDR3: CASSLATSTETQYF
V: TRBV7-2
D: NA
J: TRBJ2-5
size: NA

DNA: TGTGCCAGCAGTCATCTCGGACAGAGAGTTTCCTCCTACGAGCAGTACTTC
CDR3: CASSHLGQRVSSYEQYF
V: TRBV12-3/TRBV12-4
D: NA
J: TRBJ2-7
size: NA

DNA: TGCGCCAGCAGCTTGGAGACCCCTGGGGCCAACGTCCTGACTTTC
CDR3: CASSLETPGANVLTF
V: TRBV5-1
D: NA
J: TRBJ2-6
size: NA

DNA: TGTGCCAGCAGTTATGAGGGAGGTAATTCACCCCTCCACTTT
CDR3: CASSYEGGNSPLHF
V: TRBV2
D: NA
J: TRBJ1-6
size: NA

DNA: TGCAGCGTTGAAGATCTTCGGGCGTCCGGCTACACCTTC
CDR3: CSVEDLRASGYTF
V: TRBV29-1
D: NA
J: TRBJ1-2
size: NA

DNA: TGTGCCAGCAGTTTGATGGCAGGCTTATCTGGAAACACCATATATTTT
CDR3: CASSLMAGLSGNTIYF
V: TRBV12-3/TRBV12-4
D: NA
J: TRBJ1-3
size: few

DNA: TGTGCCAGCAGCTGGGACATCCCCCAGGGAGGGTCCGAGCAGTACTTC
CDR3: CASSWDIPQGGSEQYF
V: TRBV4-2
D: NA
J: TRBJ2-7
size: NA

DNA: TGCGCCAGCAGCTTGAGTGGGACCAACGATGGCTACACCTTC
CDR3: CASSLSGTNDGYTF
V: TRBV5-1
D: NA
J: TRBJ1-2
size: many

DNA: TGCGCCAGCAGCCCCTCGTGGGTAGCGGGGGCCAAAACAGATACGCAGTATTTT
CDR3: CASSPSWVAGAKTDTQYF
V: TRBV5-1
D: TRBD2
J: TRBJ2-3
size: few

DNA: TGTGCCAGTATTCAGGCGAAGAACACTGAAGCTTTCTTT
CDR3: CASIQAKNTEAFF
V: TRBV12-3/TRBV12-4
D: NA
J: TRBJ1-1
size: few

DNA: TGTGCCAGCAGCCACGGGACAGGGGGGATAACTGAAGCTTTCTTT
CDR3: CASSHGTGGITEAFF
V: TRBV3-1
D: TRBD1
J: TRBJ1-1
size: few

DNA: TGTGCCAGCCTAAGACAGGGAAGGTCTTTT
CDR3: CASLRQGRSF
V: TRBV25-1
D: TRBD1
J: TRBJ2-2
size: NA

DNA: TGTGCCAGCAGCCCCCAGGGGAGGGGAGAGACCCAGTACTTC
CDR3: CASSPQGRGETQYF
V: TRBV9
D: NA
J: TRBJ2-5
size: NA

DNA: TGCGCCAGCAGCAAGACAACCTACGAGCAGTACTTC
CDR3: CASSKTTYEQYF
V: TRBV5-1
D: NA
J: TRBJ2-7
size: few

DNA: TGCAGTGCTAGACGAAGACTAGCGGGAGCTGATACGCAGTATTTT
CDR3: CSARRRLAGADTQYF
V: TRBV20-1
D: TRBD2
J: TRBJ2-3
size: NA

DNA: TGTGCCAGCAGCCACGACAGATCCTACACCTTC
CDR3: CASSHDRSYTF
V: TRBV3-1
D: NA
J: TRBJ1-2
size: NA

DNA: TGCAGCTCCCGGGACAGGGAATCCTACGAGCAGTACTTC
CDR3: CSSRDRESYEQYF
V: TRBV29-1
D: TRBD1
J: TRBJ2-7
size: NA

DNA: TGTGCCAGCAGGACTATCGGGACAGCCTATGGCTACACCTTC
CDR3: CASRTIGTAYGYTF
V: TRBV2
D: TRBD1
J: TRBJ1-2
size: few

DNA: TGTGCCAGCAGTGACCGGGGCGATTATTCACCCCTCCACTTT
CDR3: CASSDRGDYSPLHF
V: TRBV2
D: NA
J: TRBJ1-6
size: NA

DNA: TGTGCCAGCAGCCCAGAGACAGGGGCCAGTTTCACTGAAGCTTTCTTT
CDR3: CASSPETGASFTEAFF
V: TRBV7-8
D: TRBD1
J: TRBJ1-1
size: NA